This T cell receptor (beta chain) derives from a study of early T cells in non-severe SARS-CoV-2 infection. Study details: With bulk RNA from unsorted whole blood as input, sequencing yielded unpaired chains. Findings and caveats of the study: Database matching using VDJdb favored anti-spike CD8 responses, with private and CD4 specificities left missing.

Tagging with unique molecular identifiers was applied to individual cDNA molecules. TCRdb independently ran MiXCR on the 5' RACE reads; one entry per CDR3 protein. The sample yields tens of thousands of distinct CDR3 sequences, approximately 5% seen once. Germline trimming cut 2 bases from V and 0 bases from J; bases unmatched to any gene: 12. This CDR3 spans 18 amino acids. Germline V lookup: CDR1 GTSNPN, CDR2 SVGIG (reference sequence). This clonotype was detected ten times or more. Its antigen is unidentified. V and J are TRBV30 and TRBJ2-1; 8 nucleotides line up with TRBD2. Sequencing was performed on whole blood. The TCR was taken from an adult who was a healthcare worker with PCR-confirmed SARS-CoV-2 infection or an uninfected control (not recorded which). The CDR3 sequence is CAWSSGWERGNSYNEQFF. The CDR3 DNA sequence: TGTGCCTGGAGTAGTGGATGGGAGCGGGGGAACTCCTACAATGAGCAGTTCTTC.